The rows below give T cell receptor beta chains drawn from one sample of a study of blood T cell repertoires in COVID-19. Sequencing was performed with immunoSEQ multiplex PCR; in TCRdb, only in-frame clones are kept and a portion is missing. The sample has 200,000 to 250,000 clones, 80% to 85% seen once. The sample consisted of peripheral blood. Every receptor here comes from a woman younger than 35 with acute or convalescent COVID-19. Both conserved end residues are part of each CDR3. The D gene is left open where the match is weak. Rows give clone size only sometimes, using once, few, many, or a class for an expanded clone.

>15|NA|NA|TRBJ2-7|TRBV7-9
TGTGCCAGCAGCTCCACCGGGGCAGGGGTAAAAGAGCAGTACTTC
CASSSTGAGVKEQYF
>14|NA|few|TRBJ1-2|TRBV19
TGTGCCAGTAGTATTAGGCCAGCGAACTATGGCTACACCTTC
CASSIRPANYGYTF
>17|NA|NA|TRBJ2-1|TRBV7-2
TGTGCCAGCAGCTTAGAATTATTGGGTCTAGCGAGGAATGAGCAGTTCTTC
CASSLELLGLARNEQFF
>15|NA|NA|TRBJ2-1|TRBV9
TGTGCCAGCAGCGATACAGGGAGCTCCTACAATGAGCAGTTCTTC
CASSDTGSSYNEQFF
>14|NA|NA|TRBJ1-1|TRBV7-2
TGTGCCAGCAGCTTAGGTGGACAGAACACTGAAGCTTTCTTT
CASSLGGQNTEAFF
>17|TRBD2|NA|TRBJ2-7|TRBV7-2
TGTGCCAGCAGCTTAGCGACCCCAGGGAGCGGGGGGTACGAGCAGTACTTC
CASSLATPGSGGYEQYF
>17|NA|NA|TRBJ2-1|TRBV18
TGTGCCAGCTCACCATTATACCCTGGGCCTCCTAACAATGAGCAGTTCTTC
CASSPLYPGPPNNEQFF
>18|TRBD1|NA|TRBJ1-5|TRBV18
TGTGCCAGCTCAACCCGGGACAGGGTCGCCGGGAGCAATCAGCCCCAGCATTTT
CASSTRDRVAGSNQPQHF
>15|TRBD2|NA|TRBJ2-1|TRBV24-1
TGTGCCACCAGTGACCCTAGCGGGAGGGTGAATGAGCAGTTCTTC
CATSDPSGRVNEQFF
>14|NA|NA|TRBJ2-7|TRBV5-8
TGTGCCAGCAGGGAGGGGCTAGGGAGCTACGAGCAGTACTTC
CASREGLGSYEQYF
>18|TRBD2|NA|TRBJ2-1|TRBV7-3
TGTGCCAGCAGCTTAGTCGCCGGACTAGCGGAGGTCCCCAATGAGCAGTTCTTC
CASSLVAGLAEVPNEQFF
>12|NA|NA|TRBJ2-1|TRBV13
TGTGCCAGCAGCTTATACTACAATGAGCAGTTCTTC
CASSLYYNEQFF
>14|TRBD2|NA|TRBJ2-7|TRBV27
TGTGCCAGCAGCTGGACTAGCGGGGGCTACGAGCAGTACTTC
CASSWTSGGYEQYF
>13|TRBD2|NA|TRBJ2-7|TRBV30
TGTGCCGTTGGGGAGGGCGTCGCCTACGAGCAGTACTTC
CAVGEGVAYEQYF
>9|NA|NA|TRBJ1-3|TRBV27
TGTGCCAGCACCGCGGGACCGGACTTT
CASTAGPDF
>19|NA|few|TRBJ1-6|TRBV27
TGTGCCAGCAGTTTAGGGGCCGAGCTGCTGGGGGCGATTAATTCACCCCTCCACTTT
CASSLGAELLGAINSPLHF
>13|NA|NA|TRBJ1-1|TRBV27
TGTGCCAGCAGTTTTGGGGCGAACACTGAAGCTTTCTTT
CASSFGANTEAFF
>14|TRBD1|NA|TRBJ1-2|TRBV29-1
TGCAGCGTTGAAGCCCGACAGGGATCCTATGGCTACACCTTC
CSVEARQGSYGYTF
>14|TRBD1|NA|TRBJ2-1|TRBV10-3
TGTGCCATCAGCTCCGGGACAGGGGGCGTTGAGCAGTTCTTC
CAISSGTGGVEQFF
>14|NA|NA|TRBJ1-4|TRBV10-1
TGCGCCAGCAGCGAGGGGCCGGGGAGAGAAAAACTGTTTTTT
CASSEGPGREKLFF
>14|NA|NA|TRBJ1-2|TRBV7-2
TGTGCCAGCAGCTTAGTACAGGGACAAGTCGGCTACACCTTC
CASSLVQGQVGYTF
>15|NA|NA|TRBJ2-1|TRBV3-1/TRBV3-2
TGTGCCAGCAGCCTACTCACGAGCTCCTACAATGAGCAGTTCTTC
CASSLLTSSYNEQFF
>16|TRBD2|NA|TRBJ2-1|TRBV3-1/TRBV3-2
TGTGCCAGCAGCCCGGACCGACTAGCGGGAAGGGATGAGCAGTTCTTC
CASSPDRLAGRDEQFF
>17|NA|NA|TRBJ1-3|TRBV9
TGTGCCAGCAGCGTAGCTAGGGGGATAAGCTCTGGAAACACCATATATTTT
CASSVARGISSGNTIYF
>14|NA|NA|TRBJ2-7|TRBV15
TGTGCCACCAGCAGAGATCTAGCCTCCTACGAGCAGTACTTC
CATSRDLASYEQYF
>19|TRBD1|few|TRBJ1-1|TRBV7-7
TGTGCTAGCAGCTTAAGGGCCAGGGGGCATCCCCCGATGAACACTGAAGCTTTCTTT
CASSLRARGHPPMNTEAFF
>19|TRBD2|NA|TRBJ2-5|TRBV6-2/TRBV6-3
TGTGCCAGCAGTTACTCGATTGTCCTAGCGGGAGGCCCGCCGGGGACCCAGTACTTC
CASSYSIVLAGGPPGTQYF
>12|TRBD2|NA|TRBJ2-5|TRBV29-1
TGCAGCGCCCGGACTAGCGGCGAGACCCAGTACTTC
CSARTSGETQYF
>15|NA|NA|TRBJ1-1|TRBV4-1
TGCGCCAGCAGCCTAGCTGGGGGAGGGAGTACTGAAGCTTTCTTT
CASSLAGGGSTEAFF
>15|NA|NA|TRBJ2-5|TRBV7-6
TGTGCCAGCAGCGCGTCACTAGCAAACCAAGAGACCCAGTACTTC
CASSASLANQETQYF
>13|TRBD1|once|TRBJ1-1|TRBV18
TGTGCCAGCTCACCGACAGGGGTAACTGAAGCTTTCTTT
CASSPTGVTEAFF
>19|TRBD2|NA|TRBJ2-1|TRBV5-8
TGTGCCAGCAGCGGGTGGGCTAGCGGGAGGGCGCGACCCTACAATGAGCAGTTCTTC
CASSGWASGRARPYNEQFF
>14|TRBD2|NA|TRBJ2-1|TRBV2
TGTGCCAGCATTCCTCGCGGGAGAAGGAATGAGCAGTTCTTC
CASIPRGRRNEQFF
>17|TRBD2|NA|TRBJ2-5|TRBV24-1
TGTGCCACCAGTGATCAACCCTGGGAGGGGATAGAAGAGACCCAGTACTTC
CATSDQPWEGIEETQYF
>17|TRBD2|NA|TRBJ2-1|TRBV29-1
TGCAGCGTTGTGGGACTAGCGGGAGTAATCCCTGACAATGAGCAGTTCTTC
CSVVGLAGVIPDNEQFF
>17|TRBD2|NA|TRBJ2-3|TRBV19
TGTGCCAGTAGTTCATCGGGACTAGCGGGGCGAACAGATACGCAGTATTTT
CASSSSGLAGRTDTQYF
>14|TRBD1|NA|TRBJ1-5|TRBV28
TGTGCCATAGGGACAGCCTTGGCCGATCAGCCCCAGCATTTT
CAIGTALADQPQHF
>17|NA|few|TRBJ1-2|TRBV9
TGTGCCAGCAGCTTCGGGACACGCGAAAGTCCGAACTATGGCTACACCTTC
CASSFGTRESPNYGYTF
>15|NA|NA|TRBJ1-1|TRBV6-5
TGTGCCAGCAGTTACGTGTGGGGGGTAAACACTGAAGCTTTCTTT
CASSYVWGVNTEAFF
>14|NA|NA|TRBJ1-1|TRBV4-1
TGCGCCAGCAGCCCCCTTGGGGGGGACACTGAAGCTTTCTTT
CASSPLGGDTEAFF
>16|TRBD1|few|TRBJ1-1|TRBV5-1
TGCGCCAGCAGCTTATCAACGACAGGGGTGAACACTGAAGCTTTCTTT
CASSLSTTGVNTEAFF
>14|TRBD2|NA|TRBJ2-7|TRBV6-5
TGTGCCAGCAGTACGGGAGGAACCCGTTACGAGCAGTACTTC
CASSTGGTRYEQYF
>15|NA|NA|TRBJ2-5|TRBV6-5
TGTGCCAGCAGTTACTCGACTGCGTACCAAGAGACCCAGTACTTC
CASSYSTAYQETQYF
>16|TRBD2|NA|TRBJ2-1|TRBV6-2/TRBV6-3
TGTGCCAGCAGCTGGACTAGCGGGGGACCCAATAATGAGCAGTTCTTC
CASSWTSGGPNNEQFF
>15|NA|NA|TRBJ2-7|TRBV6-2/TRBV6-3
TGTGCCAGCAGTACACCCCCGACAGGAGCCTACGAGCAGTACTTC
CASSTPPTGAYEQYF
>13|NA|NA|TRBJ1-4|TRBV12-3/TRBV12-4
TGTGCCAGCAGTTTCGGGGCTAATGAAAAACTGTTTTTT
CASSFGANEKLFF
>18|TRBD2|few|TRBJ2-1|TRBV2
TGTGCCAGCAGTGAAGCGCTTCTGGGAGGGAGGGCCGACAATGAGCAGTTCTTC
CASSEALLGGRADNEQFF
>13|TRBD1|few|TRBJ2-7|TRBV12-3/TRBV12-4
TGTGCCAGCAGGGGGACAGGCTACTACGAGCAGTACTTC
CASRGTGYYEQYF
>16|TRBD2|NA|TRBJ2-1|TRBV24-1
TGTGCCACCAGTGAATCTAGCGGACACTCCTACAATGAGCAGTTCTTC
CATSESSGHSYNEQFF
>13|NA|NA|TRBJ2-7|TRBV21-1
TGTGCCAGCAGCAAAGAGGTCAGGGGCGAGCAGTACTTC
CASSKEVRGEQYF
>15|TRBD2|NA|TRBJ2-7|TRBV19
TGTGCCAGTAGTATCGGGGCGGGAGGAACCTACGAGCAGTACTTC
CASSIGAGGTYEQYF
>14|TRBD1|NA|TRBJ1-2|TRBV7-2
TGTGCCAGCAGCCCCCAGGGACAGAACTATGGCTACACCTTC
CASSPQGQNYGYTF
>13|TRBD1|NA|TRBJ2-7|TRBV25-1
TGTGCCAGCAGTATTAGGGACAGCTACGAGCAGTACTTC
CASSIRDSYEQYF
>18|NA|NA|TRBJ1-1|TRBV6-2/TRBV6-3
TGTGCCAGCAGTTACTCGAGGGGGACCGGGAAGATGAACACTGAAGCTTTCTTT
CASSYSRGTGKMNTEAFF
>12|NA|NA|TRBJ1-2|TRBV7-2
TGTGCCAGCAGCTCGACAGTCTATGGCTACACCTTC
CASSSTVYGYTF
>13|NA|NA|TRBJ2-1|TRBV10-1
TGCGCCAGCAGTCCAGGGATCTACAATGAGCAGTTCTTC
CASSPGIYNEQFF
>14|TRBD1|NA|TRBJ1-5|TRBV6-5
TGTGCCAGCAGTTACTCACAGGGGTGGGAACCCCAGCATTTT
CASSYSQGWEPQHF
>16|TRBD2|NA|TRBJ2-1|TRBV7-6
TGTGCCAGCAGCCCCCAGACTAGCGGGAGCCGTGGTGAGCAGTTCTTC
CASSPQTSGSRGEQFF